What follows is one T cell receptor (beta chain) and its context. Its target antigen remains unknown. No base quality values were provided; no much bigger clone lies one nucleotide off. This record belongs to a study of T cell repertoires and HLA-DP antigens (dated by TCRdb to between 2017 and 2018). Describing the broader study: An in vitro model of CD4+ T cell alloreactivity against allogeneic HLA-DP presented by transduced HeLa cells was used in the study. The two alloantigens modelled structurally similar versus dissimilar alloantigens, differing from self at one and more than nine peptide-binding groove amino acids, respectively. The three donors, two male and one female, ranged from the 18-to-29 to the 60-to-69 age band. An average DNA input of roughly 240 ng was used for sorted CD137+CD4+ samples, compared with roughly 1,100 ng for pre-culture CD4+ samples. The study at large found these results: Naive and memory CD4+ repertoires were not analysed separately. Limitations were identified as the inclusion of only a few donors, the use of a non-physiological HeLa antigen-presenting system, and the use of total CD4+ responder cells. Clones undetected before culture had an average cumulative frequency of 36.3% against one allele and around 48% against the other. Sorted CD137+ cells showed similar clonality against both alloantigens (roughly 0.4), much higher than the clonality of pre-culture samples (around 0.038).

The immunoSEQ multiplex PCR, with forward primers for 54 TRBV segments and reverse primers for 13 TRBJ segments, was used to amplify TCRB CDR3 regions. Pre-culture CD4+ samples were sequenced at deep resolution, targeting 210,000 or so T cell genomes. Sequencing of the amplicons was done on an Illumina HiSeq System, giving 87 bp reads that spanned the CDR3. Under the source paper's analysis protocol: Correction for PCR and sequencing errors was applied to reads, and CDR3 regions were defined through alignment to IMGT reference sequences. Synthetic template pools were used to estimate template counts and unique rearrangement counts. Clonality was computed by subtracting Pielou's evenness from 1. The Daley-Smith estimator was used to estimate richness. Repertoire overlap was measured with Morisita's index. A clone counted as low-abundance if it appeared in cultured samples but went undetected in the pre-culture repertoire of the same donor. The immuneACCESS repertoire file appears here via TCRdb, limited to in-frame rearrangements. These files lack a portion of the clones; in checked studies, under half of the deficit traces to unresolved V genes, and the cause of the others is not known. Clone size and V and J calls were adopted from that table, with D and trimming inferred from the DNA. Recorded for this sample are about 120,000 clones; approximately 92% of them occurred a single time. More than 0.25% of the sample is in the top ten clones.

Magnetic bead negative selection was used to isolate untouched CD4+ T cells from Ficoll-separated PBMC, with an average purity of approximately 98%. Using magnetic beads, untouched CD4+ T cells were isolated from Ficoll-separated PBMC at approximately 98% purity, with only negligible CD8+ contamination. Peripheral blood mononuclear cells came from the buffy coats of three healthy blood donors, who served as the study's donors. All three donors were CMV seronegative. Genomic DNA was extracted with the DNeasy Blood & Tissue Kit. TCRB sequencing was performed on genomic DNA from sorted CD137+CD4+ cells and pre-culture CD4+ baseline samples from each subject. This clonotype was sampled from a woman under 30 in good health and CMV-seronegative. The sample taken for sequencing was CD4+ T cells from PBMCs.

CDR3 region: CASSFSAVGGGYSPLHF. Read as DNA, the sequence is TGTGCCAGCAGTTTTTCGGCGGTCGGAGGAGGATATTCACCCCTCCACTTT. In this chain, TRBV28 is recombined with TRBJ1-6; no D gene call is confident. The germline V gene supplies CDR1 MDHEN and CDR2 SYDVKM. Including cysteine and phenylalanine, the CDR3 has 17 amino acids. Only the CDR3 part of the read is kept: 51 bases, read in frame from the first base. V and J are truncated by 3 bases and 8 bases respectively, leaving an intervening sequence of 20 bases.